This is a list of T cell receptor beta chains from one sample in a study of cytomegalovirus exposure and HLA in healthy donors. Assay used: immunoSEQ multiplex PCR; TCRdb lists only in-frame clones, some missing. The sample yields around 190,000 clones, around 87% seen once. Sequenced input: PBMCs. The receptors were gathered from a woman under 30 in good health and CMV-seronegative. CDR3s include the opening cysteine and the closing phenylalanine or tryptophan. The D gene is left open where the match is weak. Not all rows give a size; the values are once, few, many and, for expanded clones, a class.

v_gene	j_gene	d_gene	abundance	CDR3nt	CDR3aa
TRBV19	TRBJ1-4	.	once	TGTGCCAGTAGCGGGGTCGAGAGAGCAAAACTGTTTTTT	CASSGVERAKLFF
TRBV11-3	TRBJ2-7	TRBD2	.	TGTGCCAGCAGCTTGACTAGCGGGAGCTACGAGCAGTACTTC	CASSLTSGSYEQYF
TRBV6-6	TRBJ1-4	.	few	TGTGCCAGCAGCCGGGGGTGGACTAATGAAAAACTGTTTTTT	CASSRGWTNEKLFF
TRBV7-7	TRBJ2-7	TRBD2	.	TGTGCTAGCAGCCCCGATAGCGGGAGCTCCTACGAGCAGTACTTC	CASSPDSGSSYEQYF
TRBV2	TRBJ1-1	.	.	TGTGCCAGCAGGAGGACAGCTATCCTCTCAAAGAACACTGAAGCTTTCTTT	CASRRTAILSKNTEAFF
TRBV27	TRBJ2-1	.	.	TGTGCCAGCAGTTTTACAGGAGTCAATGAGCAGTTCTTC	CASSFTGVNEQFF
TRBV5-1	TRBJ2-3	.	.	TGCGCCAGCACAGGAGGAAATACCGGAGCAGATACGCAGTATTTT	CASTGGNTGADTQYF
TRBV5-1	TRBJ1-2	.	.	TGCGCCAGCAGACGTACGGGAACTAACTATGGCTACACCTTC	CASRRTGTNYGYTF
TRBV9	TRBJ1-1	TRBD1	.	TGTGCCAGCAGCCCCGGGTCGACAGGGGCCGAAGCTTTCTTT	CASSPGSTGAEAFF
TRBV5-1	TRBJ2-7	.	.	TGCGCCAGCAGCTTGGGGGTCGGGAGTGATTCCTACGAGCAGTACTTC	CASSLGVGSDSYEQYF
TRBV4-1	TRBJ1-5	.	once	TGCGCCAGCAGCCAAGTTGGGGCAGTGGTTCAGCCCCAGCATTTT	CASSQVGAVVQPQHF
TRBV9	TRBJ2-7	.	.	TGTGCCAGCAGCGTAGATCCCACAGGTACCTACGAGCAGTACTTC	CASSVDPTGTYEQYF
TRBV7-2	TRBJ1-4	TRBD1	.	TGTGCCAGCAGCTTAGCGAGGACAGGGGGTGAAAAACTGTTTTTT	CASSLARTGGEKLFF
TRBV5-1	TRBJ2-3	.	.	TGCGCCAGCAGCTTGGGGGGGCCCCGCACAGATACGCAGTATTTT	CASSLGGPRTDTQYF
TRBV7-2	TRBJ2-3	TRBD2	.	TGTGCCAGCAGCTTAAGCGGGGCCCGCACAGATACGCAGTATTTT	CASSLSGARTDTQYF
TRBV9	TRBJ2-2	.	.	TGTGCCAGCAGCGTAGGTGCTAGCGTGGACACCGGGGAGCTGTTTTTT	CASSVGASVDTGELFF
TRBV18	TRBJ2-7	.	.	TGTGCCAGCTCACCGCTACAGGGCTACGAGCAGTACTTC	CASSPLQGYEQYF
TRBV10-3	TRBJ2-7	TRBD2	.	TGTGCCATCAGCCCCGGGGAGGGTATATACGAGCAGTACTTC	CAISPGEGIYEQYF
TRBV6-6	TRBJ2-2	TRBD2	.	TGTGCCAGCAGCTCAGGACTAGCGGGGGACACCGGGGAGCTGTTTTTT	CASSSGLAGDTGELFF
TRBV4-2	TRBJ1-6	TRBD1	.	TGTGCCAGCAGCCCCTCGGGACAGGGAAATTCACCCCTCCACTTT	CASSPSGQGNSPLHF
TRBV4-1	TRBJ2-2	.	.	TGCGCCAGCAGCCAAGATCCCGGGATTTCCCTCGGGGAGCTGTTTTTT	CASSQDPGISLGELFF
TRBV19	TRBJ2-7	TRBD1	.	TGTGCCAGTAGTCCACACCGGACAGGTCCCTACGAGCAGTACTTC	CASSPHRTGPYEQYF
TRBV5-1	TRBJ2-3	TRBD1	.	TGCGCCAGCAGCTTGCTCCGGACAGGGGGGCAAAGGGATACGCAGTATTTT	CASSLLRTGGQRDTQYF
TRBV7-9	TRBJ2-4	TRBD2	.	TGTGCCAGCAGCTCCCTCCTCGTGACGGGAGGCAAAAACATTCAGTACTTC	CASSSLLVTGGKNIQYF
TRBV30	TRBJ2-7	TRBD1	.	TGTGCCTGGAGTGTAGGGACAGGGGGCGAGCAGTACTTC	CAWSVGTGGEQYF
TRBV2	TRBJ2-7	.	once	TGTGCCAGCAGTGAAGATGTTAGTTTAATCACCGAGCAGTACTTC	CASSEDVSLITEQYF
TRBV6-5	TRBJ1-6	.	.	TGTGCCAGCAGCTCGCAGGGATTCAATTCACCCCTCCACTTT	CASSSQGFNSPLHF
TRBV7-2	TRBJ2-1	TRBD2	.	TGTGCCAGCAGCTTAGGGAGTAGCGGGAGTTGGTACAATGAGCAGTTCTTC	CASSLGSSGSWYNEQFF
TRBV2	TRBJ2-2	TRBD1	.	TGTGCCAGCAGTTGGGACAGGGGGACCGGGGAGCTGTTTTTT	CASSWDRGTGELFF
TRBV7-3	TRBJ2-1	TRBD2	.	TGTGCCAGCAGCCCGGAGCGGGAGGCTTACAATGAGCAGTTCTTC	CASSPEREAYNEQFF
TRBV15	TRBJ1-2	TRBD1	.	TGTGCCACCAGCAGTACAGGGGGCCCTAACTATGGCTACACCTTC	CATSSTGGPNYGYTF
TRBV27	TRBJ2-3	.	.	TGTGCCAGCACCCCTTTTTGGGGCGGCACAGATACGCAGTATTTT	CASTPFWGGTDTQYF
TRBV29-1	TRBJ1-1	.	.	TGCAGCGTTGGCGGGGGGATGAACACTGAAGCTTTCTTT	CSVGGGMNTEAFF
TRBV7-9	TRBJ2-7	.	.	TGTGCCAGCAGCTTAGGCGGGAAAAAAGGCTACGAGCAGTACTTC	CASSLGGKKGYEQYF
TRBV5-1	TRBJ2-7	TRBD1	.	TGCGCCAGCAGCTTGGCCACAGGGGGCGGCGAGCAGTACTTC	CASSLATGGGEQYF
TRBV28	TRBJ2-2	TRBD2	.	TGTGCCAGCAGCCCCGGGGCCGCTAGCGGGACCACCGGGGAGCTGTTTTTT	CASSPGAASGTTGELFF
TRBV9	TRBJ1-4	.	once	TGTGCCAGCAGCGTGGCGGGGGCAAGTGAAAAACTGTTTTTT	CASSVAGASEKLFF
TRBV7-9	TRBJ2-5	TRBD2	.	TGTGCCAGCAGCTCCTCGGGGGGGCTTCCGACCCAGTACTTC	CASSSSGGLPTQYF
TRBV7-3	TRBJ2-7	TRBD1	.	TGTGCCAGCAGCTCGGGACAGACTTACAGCGAGCAGTACTTC	CASSSGQTYSEQYF
TRBV9	TRBJ2-1	TRBD2	.	TGTGCCAGCAGCCCCCGCAGCGGGGGGGCCTCCTACAATGAGCAGTTCTTC	CASSPRSGGASYNEQFF
TRBV19	TRBJ1-4	.	.	TGTGCCACCGACGGGGGGCCGTATAATGAAAAACTGTTTTTT	CATDGGPYNEKLFF
TRBV14	TRBJ2-5	TRBD1	once	TGTGCCAGCAGGGAAGTCGGACAGGGCCAAGAGACCCAGTACTTC	CASREVGQGQETQYF
TRBV28	TRBJ1-2	TRBD1	.	TGTGCCAGCAGTTTACCCACGGCAGGGGGACTTTATGGCTACACCTTC	CASSLPTAGGLYGYTF
TRBV4-1	TRBJ1-1	.	.	TGCGCCAGCAGCCAAAGGGCTGTGGGGACACCCTTGAACACTGAAGCTTTCTTT	CASSQRAVGTPLNTEAFF
TRBV7-9	TRBJ1-6	.	.	TGTTCCAGCAGCTTAGTAGGAGGTTGGAGAGGGTGGTTCGATTCACCCCTCCACTTT	CSSSLVGGWRGWFDSPLHF
TRBV19	TRBJ1-5	TRBD1	.	TGTGCCAGTAGTACGGGGACAGCATCTAATCAGCCCCAGCATTTT	CASSTGTASNQPQHF
TRBV7-9	TRBJ2-7	.	.	TGTGCCAGCAGCTTAAGCCCCCCCTACGAGCAGTACTTC	CASSLSPPYEQYF
TRBV5-4	TRBJ2-1	TRBD1	.	TGTGCCAGCAGCTTAGGTGGCAGGGGGTCCTACAGTGAGCAGTTCTTC	CASSLGGRGSYSEQFF
TRBV7-7	TRBJ2-1	TRBD2	.	TGTGCTAGCAGCCCTAGGCCCACGGGACTAGCGGGAGTGAATGAGCAGTTCTTC	CASSPRPTGLAGVNEQFF
TRBV29-1	TRBJ2-2	.	once	TGCAGCGTTGATTTTACAGCGAACACCGGGGAGCTGTTTTTT	CSVDFTANTGELFF
TRBV29-1	TRBJ2-3	TRBD1	.	TGCAGCGTTGGTAGACAGGGGCCCACAGATACGCAGTATTTT	CSVGRQGPTDTQYF
TRBV9	TRBJ2-1	TRBD2	few	TGTGCCAGCAGCTTGGGACTAGCTTACAATGAGCAGTTCTTC	CASSLGLAYNEQFF
TRBV7-6	TRBJ1-2	.	.	TGTGCCAACAGCTTAGACAGAAACTATGGCTACACCTTC	CANSLDRNYGYTF
TRBV21-1	TRBJ2-2	.	.	TGTGCCAGCAGGACTGACAGGGACCGATTCGGGGAGCTGTTTTTT	CASRTDRDRFGELFF
TRBV5-1	TRBJ1-2	TRBD1	.	TGCGCCAGCAGCTCCACAGGGGGCAAGACCTATGGCTACACCTTC	CASSSTGGKTYGYTF
TRBV28	TRBJ1-5	TRBD1	.	TGTGCCAGCAGTCTACCCCAGGGGGCCGGTCAGCCCCAGCATTTT	CASSLPQGAGQPQHF
TRBV29-1	TRBJ1-5	TRBD1	once	TGCAGCGTTGGACAGGGAGGCAATCAGCCCCAGCATTTT	CSVGQGGNQPQHF
TRBV19	TRBJ2-3	.	.	TGTGCCAGTAGCCCCTTAGGTGTAGAGGAGGGGGATACGCAGTATTTT	CASSPLGVEEGDTQYF